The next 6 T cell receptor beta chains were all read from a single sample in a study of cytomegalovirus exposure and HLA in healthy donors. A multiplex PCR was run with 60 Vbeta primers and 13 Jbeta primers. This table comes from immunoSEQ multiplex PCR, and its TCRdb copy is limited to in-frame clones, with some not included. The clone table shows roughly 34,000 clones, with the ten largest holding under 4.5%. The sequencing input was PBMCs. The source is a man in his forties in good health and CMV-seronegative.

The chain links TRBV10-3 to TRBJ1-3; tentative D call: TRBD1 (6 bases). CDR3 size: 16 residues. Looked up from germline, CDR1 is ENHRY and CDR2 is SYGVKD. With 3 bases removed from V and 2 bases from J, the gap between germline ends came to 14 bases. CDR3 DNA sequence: TGTGCCATCAGTGATCCGGACAGTCCCACTGGAAACACCATATATTTT. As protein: CAISDPDSPTGNTIYF.

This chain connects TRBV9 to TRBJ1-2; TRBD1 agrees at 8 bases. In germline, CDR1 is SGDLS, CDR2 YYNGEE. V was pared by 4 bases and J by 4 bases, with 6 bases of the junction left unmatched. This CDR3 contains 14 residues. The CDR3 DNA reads TGTGCCAGCAGCATGCACGACAGGGGCTATGGCTACACCTTC. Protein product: CASSMHDRGYGYTF.

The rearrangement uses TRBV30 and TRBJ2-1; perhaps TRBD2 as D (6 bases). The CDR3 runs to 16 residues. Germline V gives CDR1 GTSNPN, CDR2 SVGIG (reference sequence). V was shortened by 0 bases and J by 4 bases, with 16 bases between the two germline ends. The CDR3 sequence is CAWSVRRDLYYNEQFF. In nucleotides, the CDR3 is TGTGCCTGGAGTGTACGTAGGGACTTATATTACAATGAGCAGTTCTTC.

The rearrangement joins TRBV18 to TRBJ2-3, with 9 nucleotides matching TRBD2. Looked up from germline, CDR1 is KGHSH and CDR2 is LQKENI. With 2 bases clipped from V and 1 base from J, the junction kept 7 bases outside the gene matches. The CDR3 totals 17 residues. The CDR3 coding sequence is TGTGCCAGCTCACCAAAGTCGGGCGGGAGGGGCACAGATACGCAGTATTTT. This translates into CASSPKSGGRGTDTQYF.

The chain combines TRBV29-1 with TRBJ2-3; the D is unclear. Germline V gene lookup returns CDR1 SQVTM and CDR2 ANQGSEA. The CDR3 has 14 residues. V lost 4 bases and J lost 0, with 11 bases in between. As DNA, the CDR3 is TGCAGCGTTGTAGCCAGAACTAGCACAGATACGCAGTATTTT. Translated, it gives CSVVARTSTDTQYF.

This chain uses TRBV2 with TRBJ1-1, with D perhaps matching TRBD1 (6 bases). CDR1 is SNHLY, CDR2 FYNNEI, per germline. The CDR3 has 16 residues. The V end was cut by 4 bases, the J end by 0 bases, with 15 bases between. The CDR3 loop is CASSAEQGTLNTEAFF. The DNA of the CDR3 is TGTGCCAGCAGTGCCGAACAGGGAACCTTGAACACTGAAGCTTTCTTT.